This T cell receptor beta chain comes out of a study of OX40 agonist ivuxolimab in advanced cancers. Turning to the study itself: Patients received the agonistic anti-OX40 (CD134) antibody ivuxolimab. Intravenous ivuxolimab at 0.01 to 10 mg/kg was given to patients every 2 weeks. Study results and limitations: Both blood CD4+ and CD8+ T cells showed clonal growth by week 6 at 0.1 to 3.0 mg/kg. Researchers report that CD8+ T cells had, on average, more expanded clones than CD4+.

The V gene end was trimmed by 5 bases and the J gene end by 7 bases; junction bases not matched to a gene: 14. Germline V gene data show CDR1 as SEHNR and CDR2 as FQNEAQ (reference sequence). The CDR3 totals 17 residues. As for this clone: Antigen: not known.

Profiling relied on immunoSEQ multiplex PCR, and the TCRdb table lists in-frame clones only, not all of them. The data show about 77,000 clones, about 93% seen once. The clonotype originates from an adult with an advanced solid tumor such as melanoma, head and neck, liver or kidney cancer. The material was CD4+ or CD8+ T cells sorted from blood, obtained in a trial of the OX40 agonist ivuxolimab. The chain couples TRBV7-9 to TRBJ2-2; 9 bases line up with TRBD1. The CDR3 reads CASSARPGTGFYGELFF. Written as DNA, the CDR3 is TGTGCCAGCAGCGCCCGTCCGGGGACAGGGTTCTACGGGGAGCTGTTTTTT.